This is a list of T cell receptor beta chains from one sample in a study of blood T cell repertoires in COVID-19. Clones were read by immunoSEQ multiplex PCR, and TCRdb kept only the in-frame ones, dropping some. Among 200,000 to 300,000 clones, 86% were seen once, and the ten largest hold less than 8%. The sample comprised peripheral blood. These receptor sequences come from a man aged 55 to 70 with acute or convalescent COVID-19. The CDR3 runs from the conserved cysteine through the conserved F or W. Fields, in order: CDR3 length, clone size, J gene, D gene, V gene, CDR3 DNA, CDR3 protein. The D gene is left open where the match is weak. The listing skips clone size in some rows; elsewhere it reads once, few, many or a size class.

14 NA TRBJ1-2 NA TRBV2 TGTGCCAGCAGTTCCCGCAGGGCAAACTATGGCTACACCTTC CASSSRRANYGYTF
14 NA TRBJ1-2 TRBD1 TRBV27 TGTGCCAGCAGCCAGAGACAGGGAGCCTATGGCTACACCTTC CASSQRQGAYGYTF
15 NA TRBJ2-1 TRBD2 TRBV27 TGTGCCAGCAGTTTCGGGACGGGAGGCTACAATGAGCAGTTCTTC CASSFGTGGYNEQFF
14 NA TRBJ1-2 NA TRBV6-5 TGTGCCAGCAGTTACCGCCCGGCTGGGGCTGGCTACACCTTC CASSYRPAGAGYTF
13 NA TRBJ1-2 TRBD1 TRBV9 TGTGCCAGCAGCGTATCACCTAGGGACAGGGTCACCTTC CASSVSPRDRVTF
15 NA TRBJ2-7 TRBD2 TRBV5-1 TGCGCCAGCAGCCCCTATAGCGGGAGGGAACACGAGCAGTACTTC CASSPYSGREHEQYF
15 few TRBJ2-1 NA TRBV5-1 TGCGCCAGCAGCTTGGGCGGACAGCTATCCAATGAGCAGTTCTTC CASSLGGQLSNEQFF
14 NA TRBJ2-7 TRBD2 TRBV6-5 TGTGCCAGCAGTAGGGTAGCGGGTGGTCACGAGCAGTACTTC CASSRVAGGHEQYF
14 NA TRBJ1-1 NA TRBV5-1 TGCGCCAGCAGCACTGGGACACTGAACACTGAAGCTTTCTTT CASSTGTLNTEAFF
15 once TRBJ1-4 NA TRBV5-8 TGTGCCAGCAGCTTGGGGTCACAGGGAAATGAAAAACTGTTTTTT CASSLGSQGNEKLFF
16 NA TRBJ2-1 TRBD2 TRBV5-5 TGTGCCAGCAGCTTACTACCGGGACTAGCGACCAATGAGCAGTTCTTC CASSLLPGLATNEQFF
15 once TRBJ2-2 NA TRBV18 TGTGCCAGCTCACCCCAGGGGACGAACACCGGGGAGCTGTTTTTT CASSPQGTNTGELFF
13 NA TRBJ1-1 NA TRBV2 TGTGCCAGCAGTGGGGAGGTGAACACTGAAGCTTTCTTT CASSGEVNTEAFF
15 NA TRBJ2-1 NA TRBV5-3 TGTGCCAGAAGCTTACCTTTCGGGGACACCAATGAGCAGTTCTTC CARSLPFGDTNEQFF
16 NA TRBJ2-3 NA TRBV9 TGTGCCAGCAGCGTAGCGGGAGCTGGGAGCACAGATACGCAGTATTTT CASSVAGAGSTDTQYF
15 NA TRBJ1-1 TRBD1 TRBV6-4 TGTGCCAGCAGCGCCCGTAGCAGGGGGGAACCTGAAGCTTTCTTT CASSARSRGEPEAFF
17 NA TRBJ2-1 TRBD2 TRBV7-9 TGTGCCAGCAGCTCCCCGACTAGCGGGAGGACCTACAATGAGCAGTTCTTC CASSSPTSGRTYNEQFF
13 NA TRBJ1-5 NA TRBV12-3/TRBV12-4 TGTGCCAGCAGTTACAGTAGCAATCAGCCCCAGCATTTT CASSYSSNQPQHF
16 NA TRBJ2-1 TRBD1 TRBV29-1 TGCAGCGTTACCCTCGGGACAGGGGGCTCCTACAATGAGCAGTTCTTC CSVTLGTGGSYNEQFF